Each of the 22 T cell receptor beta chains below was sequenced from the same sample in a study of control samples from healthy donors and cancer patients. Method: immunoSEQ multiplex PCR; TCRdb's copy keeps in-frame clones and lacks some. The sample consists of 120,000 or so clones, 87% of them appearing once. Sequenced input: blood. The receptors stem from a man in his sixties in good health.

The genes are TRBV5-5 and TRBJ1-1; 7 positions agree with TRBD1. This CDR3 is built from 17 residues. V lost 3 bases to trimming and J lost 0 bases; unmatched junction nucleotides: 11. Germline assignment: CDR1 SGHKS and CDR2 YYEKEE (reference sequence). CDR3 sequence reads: CASSSSGTVLMNTEAFF. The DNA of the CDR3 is TGTGCCAGCAGCTCTTCCGGGACAGTGCTAATGAACACTGAAGCTTTCTTT.

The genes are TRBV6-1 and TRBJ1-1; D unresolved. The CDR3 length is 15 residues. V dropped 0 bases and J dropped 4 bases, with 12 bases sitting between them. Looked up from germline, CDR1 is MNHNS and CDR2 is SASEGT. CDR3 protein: CASSEATQLFTEAFF. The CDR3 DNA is TGTGCCAGCAGTGAAGCTACACAGTTGTTCACTGAAGCTTTCTTT.

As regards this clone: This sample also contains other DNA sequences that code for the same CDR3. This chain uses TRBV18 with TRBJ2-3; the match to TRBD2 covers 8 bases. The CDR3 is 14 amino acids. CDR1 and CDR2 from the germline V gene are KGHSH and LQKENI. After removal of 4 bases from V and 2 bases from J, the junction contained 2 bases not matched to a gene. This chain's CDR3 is CASSQGLATDTQYF. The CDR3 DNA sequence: TGTGCCAGCTCACAAGGACTAGCCACAGATACGCAGTATTTT.

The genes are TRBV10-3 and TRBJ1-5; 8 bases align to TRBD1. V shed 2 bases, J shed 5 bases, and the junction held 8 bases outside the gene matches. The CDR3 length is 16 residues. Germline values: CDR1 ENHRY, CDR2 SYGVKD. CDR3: CAISEGQGSGDQPQHF. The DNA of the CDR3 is TGTGCCATCAGTGAGGGACAGGGCTCAGGGGATCAGCCCCAGCATTTT.

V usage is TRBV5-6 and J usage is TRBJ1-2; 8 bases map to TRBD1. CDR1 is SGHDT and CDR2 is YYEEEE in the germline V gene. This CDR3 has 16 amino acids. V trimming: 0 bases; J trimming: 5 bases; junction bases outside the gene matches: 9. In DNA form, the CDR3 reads TGTGCCAGCAGCTTGGCCGGACAGGGTATCGGGTATGGCTACACCTTC. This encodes CASSLAGQGIGYGYTF.

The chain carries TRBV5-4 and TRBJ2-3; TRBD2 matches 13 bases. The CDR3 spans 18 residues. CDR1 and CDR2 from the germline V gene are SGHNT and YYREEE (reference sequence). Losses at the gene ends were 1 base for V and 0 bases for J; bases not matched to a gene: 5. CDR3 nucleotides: TGTGCCAGCAGCTTGACCAGACTAGCGGGGGGAAGCACAGATACGCAGTATTTT. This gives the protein CASSLTRLAGGSTDTQYF.

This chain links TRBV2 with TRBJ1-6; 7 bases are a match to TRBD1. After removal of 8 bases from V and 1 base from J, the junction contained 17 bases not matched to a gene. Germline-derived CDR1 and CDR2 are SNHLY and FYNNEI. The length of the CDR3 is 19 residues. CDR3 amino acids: CASADSGGLTLSYNSPLHF. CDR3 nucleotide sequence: TGTGCCAGCGCTGATTCAGGGGGACTCACATTATCCTATAATTCACCCCTCCACTTT.

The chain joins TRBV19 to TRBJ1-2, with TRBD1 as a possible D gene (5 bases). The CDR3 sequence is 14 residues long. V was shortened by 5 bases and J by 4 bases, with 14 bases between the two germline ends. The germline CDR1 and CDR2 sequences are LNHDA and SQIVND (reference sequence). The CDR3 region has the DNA TGTGCCAGTAGTGTCAGGACGGACATCTATGGCTACACCTTC. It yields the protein CASSVRTDIYGYTF.

The CDR3 sequence: CASSPSVGNQPQHF. CDR3 sequence (DNA): TGTGCCAGCAGCCCCTCGGTCGGGAATCAGCCCCAGCATTTT. The V and J genes are TRBV7-8 and TRBJ1-5; D gene ambiguous. From germline, CDR1 is SGHVS and CDR2 FQNEAQ. Trimming shortened V by 5 bases and J by 4 bases, and 12 bases separated the two germline ends. This CDR3 has 14 amino acids.

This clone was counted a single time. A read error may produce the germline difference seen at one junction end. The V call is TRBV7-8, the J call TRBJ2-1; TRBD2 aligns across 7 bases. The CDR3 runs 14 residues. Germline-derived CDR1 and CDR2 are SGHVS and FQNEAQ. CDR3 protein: CASRLEWAGEEQFF. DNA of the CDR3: TGTGCCAGCAGGTTAGAGTGGGCGGGGGAGGAGCAGTTCTTC.

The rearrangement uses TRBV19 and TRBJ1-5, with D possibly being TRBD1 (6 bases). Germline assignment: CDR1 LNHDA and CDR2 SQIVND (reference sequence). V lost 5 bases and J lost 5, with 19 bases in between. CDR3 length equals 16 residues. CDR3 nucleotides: TGTGCCAGTAGTGTTAACAGGGCTCGAGGCGATCAGCCCCAGCATTTT. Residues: CASSVNRARGDQPQHF.

The CDR3 DNA sequence: TGTGCCAGTAGTTCGGACAGGGGCTACACCGGGGAGCTGTTTTTT. Residues: CASSSDRGYTGELFF. The V call is TRBV19, the J call TRBJ2-2; 9 bases are shared with TRBD1. This CDR3 spans 15 amino acids. Germline V CDR1 and CDR2: LNHDA, SQIVND (reference sequence). Losses at the gene ends were 5 bases for V and 3 bases for J; bases not matched to a gene: 4.

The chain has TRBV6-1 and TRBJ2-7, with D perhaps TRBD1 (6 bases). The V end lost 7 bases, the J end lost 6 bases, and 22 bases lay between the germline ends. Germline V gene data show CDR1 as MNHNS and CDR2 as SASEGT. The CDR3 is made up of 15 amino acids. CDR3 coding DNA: TGTGCCAGCACCTTTACAGGGCAGGGTCAAGGCGAGCAGTACTTC. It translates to CASTFTGQGQGEQYF.

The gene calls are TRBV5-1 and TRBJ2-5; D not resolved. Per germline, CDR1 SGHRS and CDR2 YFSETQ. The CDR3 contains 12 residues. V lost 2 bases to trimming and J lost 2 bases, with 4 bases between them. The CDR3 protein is CASSFAQETQYF. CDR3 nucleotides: TGCGCCAGCAGCTTTGCTCAAGAGACCCAGTACTTC. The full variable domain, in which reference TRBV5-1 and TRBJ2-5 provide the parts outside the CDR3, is KAGVTQTPRYLIKTRGQQVTLSCSPISGHRSVSWYQQTPGQGLQFLFEYFSETQRNKGNFPGRFSGRQFSNSRSEMNVSTLELGDSALYLCASSFAQETQYFGPGTRLLVL.

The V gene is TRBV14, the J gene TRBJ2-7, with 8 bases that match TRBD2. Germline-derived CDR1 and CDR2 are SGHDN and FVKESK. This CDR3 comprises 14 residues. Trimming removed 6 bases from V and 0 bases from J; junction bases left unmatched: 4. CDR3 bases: TGTGCCAGCAGTTTAGCGGGGAGCTCCTACGAGCAGTACTTC. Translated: CASSLAGSSYEQYF.

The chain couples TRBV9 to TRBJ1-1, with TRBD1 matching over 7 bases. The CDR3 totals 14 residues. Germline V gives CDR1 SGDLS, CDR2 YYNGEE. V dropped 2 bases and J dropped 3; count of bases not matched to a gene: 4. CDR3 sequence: CASSVEQGYTEAFF. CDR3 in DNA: TGTGCCAGCAGCGTGGAACAGGGGTACACTGAAGCTTTCTTT.

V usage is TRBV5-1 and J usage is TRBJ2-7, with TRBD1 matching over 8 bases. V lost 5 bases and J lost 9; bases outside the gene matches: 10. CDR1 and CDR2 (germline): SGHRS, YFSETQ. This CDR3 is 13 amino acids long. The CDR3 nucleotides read TGCGCCAGCAGACCCGGACAGGGACAAGTGCAGTACTTC. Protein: CASRPGQGQVQYF. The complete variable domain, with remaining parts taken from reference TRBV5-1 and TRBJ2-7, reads KAGVTQTPRYLIKTRGQQVTLSCSPISGHRSVSWYQQTPGQGLQFLFEYFSETQRNKGNFPGRFSGRQFSNSRSEMNVSTLELGDSALYLCASRPGQGQVQYFGPGTRLTVT.

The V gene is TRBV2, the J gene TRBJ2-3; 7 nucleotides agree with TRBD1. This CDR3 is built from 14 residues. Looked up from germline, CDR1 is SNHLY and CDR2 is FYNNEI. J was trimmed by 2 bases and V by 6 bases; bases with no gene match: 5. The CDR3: CASSRGQHTDTQYF. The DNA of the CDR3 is TGTGCCAGCAGCAGGGGACAGCACACAGATACGCAGTATTTT.

The CDR3 DNA reads TGTGCCAGCAGCTCGTCGGTGTGGACTGAAGCTTTCTTT. This encodes CASSSSVWTEAFF. The gene calls are TRBV7-9 and TRBJ1-1; D ambiguous. This CDR3 is built from 13 residues. With 4 bases removed from V and 5 bases from J, the gap between germline ends came to 11 bases. CDR1 is SEHNR and CDR2 is FQNEAQ in the germline V gene (reference sequence).

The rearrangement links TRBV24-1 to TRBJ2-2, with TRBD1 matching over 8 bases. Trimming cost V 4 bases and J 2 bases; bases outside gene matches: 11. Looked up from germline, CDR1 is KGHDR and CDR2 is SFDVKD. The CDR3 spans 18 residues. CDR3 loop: CATSDAVGQGINTGELFF. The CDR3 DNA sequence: TGTGCCACCAGTGACGCCGTTGGACAGGGAATTAACACCGGGGAGCTGTTTTTT.

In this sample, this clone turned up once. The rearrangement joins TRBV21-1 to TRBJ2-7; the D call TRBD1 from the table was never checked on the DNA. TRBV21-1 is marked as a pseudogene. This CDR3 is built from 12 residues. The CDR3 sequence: CASSRQAYEQYF. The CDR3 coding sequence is TGTGCCAGCAGCAGACAGGCCTACGAGCAGTACTTC.

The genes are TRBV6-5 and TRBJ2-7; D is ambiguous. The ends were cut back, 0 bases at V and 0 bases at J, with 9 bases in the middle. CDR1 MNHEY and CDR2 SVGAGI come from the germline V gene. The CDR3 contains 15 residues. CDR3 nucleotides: TGTGCCAGCAGTTACTCTTGGGATTTCTCCTACGAGCAGTACTTC. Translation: CASSYSWDFSYEQYF.